This passage covers 12 T cell receptor beta chains from one sample sequenced in a study of radiation and T cells in renal cell carcinoma. Generated by immunoSEQ multiplex PCR, the TCRdb table keeps only in-frame clones and is missing some. The sample has some 150,000 clones; 80% to 90% are singletons. The time point was: blood 4 weeks post-SBRT, at nephrectomy. The sample's treatment: 15 Gy SBRT to primary tumor, nephrectomy 4 weeks later. Material: blood, obtained from a patient whose treatment included radiotherapy and nephrectomy. The source of these receptors is a woman between 45 and 65 years old with renal cell carcinoma.

This rearrangement joins TRBV2 to TRBJ2-1, with a possible D match to TRBD2 (6 bases). The CDR3 is made up of 14 amino acids. Germline V CDR1 and CDR2: SNHLY, FYNNEI. The V gene lost 4 bases and the J gene lost 3 bases, with 10 bases spanning the gap. The CDR3 sequence is CASSAGVFYNEQFF. CDR3 coding DNA: TGTGCCAGCAGTGCGGGAGTCTTCTACAATGAGCAGTTCTTC.

J is TRBJ1-2 and V is TRBV25-1; D is unresolved. V lost 4 bases to trimming and J lost 3 bases, with 6 bases between them. The CDR3 consists of 12 residues. CDR1 is MGHDK and CDR2 is SYGVNS in the germline V gene. CDR3 DNA sequence: TGTGCCAGCAGTGGAAGTTACTATGGCTACACCTTC. This translates into CASSGSYYGYTF.

This clone was observed a single time. The V gene is TRBV6-5, the J gene TRBJ2-2; no clear D. Germline values: CDR1 MNHEY, CDR2 SVGAGI. Trimming took off 7 bases at V and 2 bases at J, with 8 bases between the two ends. This CDR3 region has 13 residues. CDR3 amino acids: CASILINTGELFF. CDR3 DNA: TGTGCCAGCATTCTAATAAACACCGGGGAGCTGTTTTTT.

The genes are TRBV27 and TRBJ2-7; D may be TRBD2 (7 bases). The germline CDR1 and CDR2 sequences are MNHEY and SMNVEV (reference sequence). Trimming pared 8 bases from V and 2 bases from J, leaving 13 bases between. The CDR3 runs 13 residues. DNA of the CDR3: TGTGCCAGCTGGGCGGGGGCGCCCTACGAGCAGTACTTC. Translating gives CASWAGAPYEQYF.

V usage is TRBV9 and J usage is TRBJ2-7, with 7 bases fitting TRBD2. The ends lost 0 bases at V and 5 bases at J; junction bases unmatched: 5. CDR1 is SGDLS, CDR2 YYNGEE, per germline. The CDR3 spans 14 residues. The chain's CDR3 is CASSVDVTSNEQYF. The CDR3 DNA follows: TGTGCCAGCAGCGTAGATGTGACTAGCAACGAGCAGTACTTC.

In DNA form, the CDR3 reads TGCGCCAGCAGCATCTCGAACACAGATACGCAGTATTTT. As protein: CASSISNTDTQYF. The rearrangement joins TRBV5-1 to TRBJ2-3; D not resolved. The CDR3 runs to 13 residues. The germline gives CDR1 SGHRS, CDR2 YFSETQ. V dropped 4 bases and J dropped 2 bases, with 8 bases sitting between them.

This chain connects TRBV4-3 to TRBJ1-1; tentatively, D is TRBD1 (5 bases). With 0 bases removed from V and 1 base from J, the gap between germline ends came to 15 bases. Germline CDR1 LGHNA, CDR2 YSLEER. CDR3 length: 17 residues. CDR3 nucleotide sequence: TGCGCCAGCAGCCAAGAAGGGGTTAGACGGAGGAACACTGAAGCTTTCTTT. Translating it yields CASSQEGVRRRNTEAFF.

This chain connects TRBV18 to TRBJ1-2, with a possible D match to TRBD1 (5 bases). V was trimmed by 0 bases and J by 3 bases, leaving 8 bases between them. The CDR3 loop spans 14 amino acids. Germline lookup yields CDR1 KGHSH and CDR2 LQKENI. CDR3 amino acids: CASSPPGGYYGYTF. The CDR3 DNA reads TGTGCCAGCTCACCACCGGGGGGTTACTATGGCTACACCTTC.

The V and J genes are TRBV30 and TRBJ1-1; TRBD1 is a possible D gene (5 bases). The CDR3 runs to 15 residues. Germline loops: CDR1 GTSNPN, CDR2 SVGIG (reference sequence). Trimming pared 5 bases from V and 4 bases from J, leaving 20 bases between. The CDR3 loop reads CAWLPTPGGPTEAFF. The DNA for the CDR3 is TGTGCCTGGCTACCCACCCCCGGGGGTCCCACTGAAGCTTTCTTT.

The V and J genes are TRBV6-6 and TRBJ1-1; D uncertain. Trimming took off 2 bases at V and 0 bases at J, with 7 bases between the two ends. Germline V gene data show CDR1 as MNHNY and CDR2 as SVGAGI (reference sequence). This CDR3 region has 14 residues. The CDR3: CASSYRGLNTEAFF. CDR3 sequence (DNA): TGTGCCAGCAGTTACCGCGGGCTGAACACTGAAGCTTTCTTT.

The chain couples TRBV7-2 to TRBJ2-3, with TRBD2 identical over 13 bases. This CDR3 spans 17 amino acids. Germline CDR1 and CDR2: SGHTA and FQGNSA. After removal of 0 bases from V and 6 bases from J, the junction contained 6 bases not matched to a gene. CDR3 nucleotide sequence: TGTGCCAGCAGCTTAGCGACTAGCGGGGGGACATGGGATACGCAGTATTTT. It yields the protein CASSLATSGGTWDTQYF.

The V call is TRBV4-3, the J call TRBJ2-1; TRBD1 or TRBD2 may be the D gene (5 bases each). This CDR3 spans 15 amino acids. The germline CDR1 and CDR2 sequences are LGHNA and YSLEER. V was trimmed by 4 bases and J by 4 bases, leaving 14 bases between them. The CDR3 protein is CASSRTRGLYNEQFF. The DNA for the CDR3 is TGCGCCAGCAGCCGAACTAGGGGTCTATACAATGAGCAGTTCTTC.